A selection of T cell receptor beta chains follows, all from one sample in a study of T cell responses to AZD1222 COVID-19 vaccine. This table comes from immunoSEQ multiplex PCR, and its TCRdb copy is limited to in-frame clones, with some not included. The table shows 100,000 or so clones, with about 81% occurring only once. Sequenced here: peripheral blood, sampled on day 0 of AZD1222 vaccination. These receptors all stem from an adult in good health. Each CDR3 is given with its conserved first and last residue. The D gene is left open where the match is weak. Some rows mark clone size as missing; the rest say once, few, many or name a class of expanded clone.

d_gene,j_gene,v_gene,abundance,CDR3aa,CDR3nt
TRBD1,TRBJ1-2,TRBV24-1,-,CATGTGGGYGYTF,TGTGCCACTGGGACAGGGGGCGGCTATGGCTACACCTTC
-,TRBJ2-2,TRBV6-5,-,CATHGAMNTGELFF,TGTGCTACCCACGGGGCGATGAACACCGGGGAGCTGTTTTTT
TRBD1,TRBJ1-2,TRBV3-1/TRBV3-2,-,CASSQTGGFFGYTF,TGTGCCAGCAGCCAAACAGGGGGCTTTTTTGGCTACACCTTC
TRBD1,TRBJ2-6,TRBV5-1,-,CASRFSETGGSANVLTF,TGCGCCAGCAGATTCAGTGAGACAGGGGGCAGCGCCAACGTCCTGACTTTC
-,TRBJ1-1,TRBV13,once,CASSLERGTEAFF,TGTGCCAGCAGCTTAGAAAGGGGGACTGAAGCTTTCTTT
-,TRBJ1-2,TRBV9,-,CASSQRADGMTGYTF,TGTGCCAGCAGCCAGAGGGCAGACGGAATGACCGGCTACACCTTC
-,TRBJ1-2,TRBV6-6,-,CASSYSKGNYGYTF,TGTGCCAGCAGTTACTCGAAAGGGAACTATGGCTACACCTTC
TRBD1,TRBJ1-1,TRBV19,-,CASRGPWNTEAFF,TGTGCCAGCAGGGGGCCGTGGAACACTGAAGCTTTCTTT
-,TRBJ1-2,TRBV7-2,-,CASSFSTTKHGYTF,TGTGCCAGCAGCTTTTCCACAACTAAGCATGGCTACACCTTC
-,TRBJ1-1,TRBV5-6,-,CASSLLRGVNTEAFF,TGTGCCAGCAGCTTGTTACGAGGGGTGAACACTGAAGCTTTCTTT
TRBD1,TRBJ1-3,TRBV3-1/TRBV3-2,-,CASSQRDRASGNTIYF,TGTGCCAGCAGCCAAAGGGACAGGGCTTCTGGAAACACCATATATTTT
-,TRBJ2-7,TRBV2,once,CASSEIHEQYF,TGTGCCAGCAGTGAAATCCACGAGCAGTACTTC
TRBD1,TRBJ2-6,TRBV3-1/TRBV3-2,-,CASSLPRGPGANVLTF,TGTGCCAGCAGCCTTCCCAGGGGGCCTGGGGCCAACGTCCTGACTTTC
-,TRBJ1-1,TRBV7-2,-,CASSLEPGLVTEAFF,TGTGCCAGCAGCTTAGAGCCGGGTTTAGTCACTGAAGCTTTCTTT
-,TRBJ1-3,TRBV10-2,-,CASSEPPLSGNTIYF,TGCGCCAGCAGTGAGCCGCCCCTCTCTGGAAACACCATATATTTT
-,TRBJ1-6,TRBV6-5,-,CASSYSNFHPLHF,TGTGCCAGCAGTTACTCGAATTTTCATCCCCTCCACTTT
-,TRBJ1-1,TRBV5-1,few,CASSYREHTEAFF,TGCGCCAGCAGCTACCGGGAACACACTGAAGCTTTCTTT
TRBD2,TRBJ2-7,TRBV7-9,-,CASSSASGGTYEQYF,TGTGCCAGCAGCTCAGCTAGCGGGGGAACCTACGAGCAGTACTTC
-,TRBJ1-1,TRBV7-9,-,CASSLSGSNTEAFF,TGTGCCAGCAGCTTATCGGGGTCGAACACTGAAGCTTTCTTT
TRBD1,TRBJ2-2,TRBV2,-,CASSFGQGAPGELFF,TGTGCCAGCAGTTTTGGACAGGGGGCCCCCGGGGAGCTGTTTTTT
-,TRBJ2-7,TRBV18,-,CASSLVGPDPPYEQYF,TGTGCCAGCTCACTGGTGGGGCCAGACCCCCCCTACGAGCAGTACTTC
TRBD1,TRBJ1-1,TRBV13,-,CASSLGGGPGQRRLNTEAFF,TGTGCCAGCAGCTTAGGAGGGGGACCGGGACAGAGGCGGTTGAACACTGAAGCTTTCTTT
-,TRBJ2-5,TRBV27,-,CASSLSGTPQETQYF,TGTGCCAGCAGTTTAAGTGGGACCCCCCAAGAGACCCAGTACTTC
TRBD2,TRBJ2-5,TRBV6-2/TRBV6-3,-,CASRPSGGEETQYF,TGTGCCAGCAGACCTAGCGGGGGAGAAGAGACCCAGTACTTC
-,TRBJ2-2,TRBV5-1,once,CASSLPTPNTGELFF,TGCGCCAGCAGCCTCCCAACCCCGAACACCGGGGAGCTGTTTTTT
-,TRBJ2-1,TRBV27,-,CASSFFRALNEQFF,TGTGCCAGCAGTTTTTTTAGGGCGTTGAATGAGCAGTTCTTC
-,TRBJ1-1,TRBV12-3/TRBV12-4,-,CASSLVAEAFF,TGTGCCAGCAGTTTAGTCGCTGAAGCTTTCTTT
-,TRBJ2-7,TRBV5-4,-,CASSFQDGDEQYF,TGTGCCAGCAGCTTTCAGGACGGCGACGAGCAGTACTTC
TRBD1,TRBJ2-7,TRBV10-2,-,CASTGQGVGEQYF,TGCGCCAGCACGGGACAGGGGGTGGGCGAGCAGTACTTC
-,TRBJ2-7,TRBV6-2/TRBV6-3,few,CASSNRDKDEQYF,TGTGCCAGCAGTAACCGGGACAAGGACGAGCAGTACTTC
TRBD1,TRBJ1-2,TRBV5-1,-,CASRRTGEGGYTF,TGCGCCAGCAGGCGAACAGGGGAGGGCGGCTACACCTTC
-,TRBJ2-7,TRBV6-2/TRBV6-3,-,CASSPTSYEQYF,TGTGCCAGCAGCCCTACTAGCTACGAGCAGTACTTC
-,TRBJ1-5,TRBV19,-,CASRDGAYYSNQPQHF,TGTGCCAGTAGGGACGGAGCATATTATAGCAATCAGCCCCAGCATTTT
TRBD1,TRBJ2-7,TRBV28,-,CASSPGGGTGFYEQYF,TGTGCCAGCAGCCCCGGGGGCGGGACAGGGTTCTACGAGCAGTACTTC
-,TRBJ1-2,TRBV2,once,CASSELITPDGYTF,TGTGCCAGCAGTGAACTTATAACCCCGGATGGCTACACCTTC
TRBD1,TRBJ1-1,TRBV10-3,-,CAIGAGGLNTEAFF,TGTGCCATCGGGGCAGGGGGCTTGAACACTGAAGCTTTCTTT
TRBD1,TRBJ1-5,TRBV7-2,many,CASSWDRDQPQHF,TGTGCCAGCAGCTGGGACAGGGACCAGCCCCAGCATTTT
-,TRBJ1-5,TRBV30,-,CAWSVRRVGNQPQHF,TGTGCCTGGAGTGTCCGGCGGGTAGGCAATCAGCCCCAGCATTTT
TRBD1,TRBJ2-2,TRBV5-1,-,CASSEGSGTGFRELFF,TGCGCCAGCAGCGAGGGATCCGGGACAGGATTTCGGGAGCTGTTTTTT
TRBD1,TRBJ1-6,TRBV19,-,CASSIEGGQGVRAPLHF,TGTGCCAGTAGTATAGAAGGAGGACAGGGAGTTCGGGCACCCCTCCACTTT
-,TRBJ2-5,TRBV19,-,CASREVPGETQYF,TGTGCCAGTAGGGAGGTACCTGGGGAGACCCAGTACTTC
TRBD2,TRBJ2-7,TRBV5-1,few,CASSLGPIDPGTSGRISYEQYF,TGCGCCAGCAGCTTAGGGCCCATAGACCCCGGGACTAGCGGCCGGATCTCCTACGAGCAGTACTTC